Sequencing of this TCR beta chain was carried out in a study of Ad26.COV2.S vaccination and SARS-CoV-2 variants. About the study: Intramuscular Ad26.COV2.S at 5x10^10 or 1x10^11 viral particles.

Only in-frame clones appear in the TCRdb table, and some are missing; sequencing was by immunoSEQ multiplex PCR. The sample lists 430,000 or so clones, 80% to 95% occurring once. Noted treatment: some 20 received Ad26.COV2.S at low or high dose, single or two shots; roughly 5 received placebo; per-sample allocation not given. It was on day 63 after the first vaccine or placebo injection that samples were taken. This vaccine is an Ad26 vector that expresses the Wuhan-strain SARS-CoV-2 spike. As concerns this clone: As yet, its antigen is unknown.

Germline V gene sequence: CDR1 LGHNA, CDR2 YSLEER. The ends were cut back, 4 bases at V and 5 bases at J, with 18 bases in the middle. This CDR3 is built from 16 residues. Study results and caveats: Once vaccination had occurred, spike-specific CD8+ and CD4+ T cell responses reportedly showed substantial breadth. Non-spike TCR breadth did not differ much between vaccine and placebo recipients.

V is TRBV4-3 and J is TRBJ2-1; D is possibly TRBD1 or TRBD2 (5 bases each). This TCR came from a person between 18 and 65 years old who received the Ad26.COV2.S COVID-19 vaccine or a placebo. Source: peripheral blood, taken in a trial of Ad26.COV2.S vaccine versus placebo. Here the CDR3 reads CASSPEMGPGNNEQFF. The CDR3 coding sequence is TGCGCCAGCAGCCCTGAGATGGGACCGGGCAACAATGAGCAGTTCTTC.